The rows below give T cell receptor beta chains drawn from one sample of a study of shared clonotypes between healthy human individuals. Profiling relied on immunoSEQ multiplex PCR, and the TCRdb table lists in-frame clones only, not all of them. Altogether about 1 million clones are present, more than 65% being singletons, with the ten largest covering approximately 1.5%. Specimen: memory CD4+ T cells sorted from blood. Source of these receptors: a man aged 18 to 30 in good health. CDR3s include the opening cysteine and the closing phenylalanine or tryptophan. D genes are given only for firm matches. Part of the rows lack a size; the others show once, few, many or a class for expanded clones.

cdr3_nt: TGTGCCAGCAGCTTGGGGGCTAGCGGGAGGAACTCCTACAATGAGCAGTTCTTC
cdr3_aa: CASSLGASGRNSYNEQFF
j_call: TRBJ2-1
v_call: TRBV7-2
d_call: TRBD2
clone_size: few

cdr3_nt: TGCAGTGCTATCTCTGGAAACACCATATATTTT
cdr3_aa: CSAISGNTIYF
j_call: TRBJ1-3
v_call: TRBV20-1
d_call: NA
clone_size: NA

cdr3_nt: TGTGCCACTCAGGACAGGGAGGCCACTGAAGCTTTCTTT
cdr3_aa: CATQDREATEAFF
j_call: TRBJ1-1
v_call: TRBV2
d_call: TRBD1
clone_size: NA

cdr3_nt: TGTGCCAGTAGTATTACGGGGGCTGGAAACACCATATATTTT
cdr3_aa: CASSITGAGNTIYF
j_call: TRBJ1-3
v_call: TRBV19
d_call: NA
clone_size: NA

cdr3_nt: TGTGCCAGCAGCCCTTCTCCCAGCTCCTACAATGAGCAGTTCTTC
cdr3_aa: CASSPSPSSYNEQFF
j_call: TRBJ2-1
v_call: TRBV4-2
d_call: NA
clone_size: NA

cdr3_nt: TGTGCCACTAGACAGGGCTCTAATGAAAAACTGTTTTTT
cdr3_aa: CATRQGSNEKLFF
j_call: TRBJ1-4
v_call: TRBV2
d_call: TRBD1
clone_size: NA

cdr3_nt: TGCGCCAGCAGCGAGGGGTCTTACTACGAGCAGTACTTC
cdr3_aa: CASSEGSYYEQYF
j_call: TRBJ2-7
v_call: TRBV5-1
d_call: NA
clone_size: NA

cdr3_nt: TGCGCCAGCAGCCCAGCGGGGGGGCGGGAGACCCAGTACTTC
cdr3_aa: CASSPAGGRETQYF
j_call: TRBJ2-5
v_call: TRBV5-1
d_call: TRBD2
clone_size: few

cdr3_nt: TGTGCCAGTAGTATAGGTAATCGGGTAACGAACACCGGGGAGCTGTTTTTT
cdr3_aa: CASSIGNRVTNTGELFF
j_call: TRBJ2-2
v_call: TRBV19
d_call: NA
clone_size: NA

cdr3_nt: TGTGCCTGGAGTGTACAGGGGAAAAACACCATATATTTT
cdr3_aa: CAWSVQGKNTIYF
j_call: TRBJ1-3
v_call: TRBV30
d_call: TRBD1
clone_size: NA

cdr3_nt: TGCGCCAGCAGCTCCCCCCCCGTCCGCGGCCTCACTGAAGCTTTCTTT
cdr3_aa: CASSSPPVRGLTEAFF
j_call: TRBJ1-1
v_call: TRBV4-1
d_call: NA
clone_size: few

cdr3_nt: TGTGCCAGCTCACCGCAGACGATCCGGGCTGAAGCTTTCTTT
cdr3_aa: CASSPQTIRAEAFF
j_call: TRBJ1-1
v_call: TRBV18
d_call: NA
clone_size: NA

cdr3_nt: TGTGCCAGCAGTTTGGACTCTGGAAACACCATATATTTT
cdr3_aa: CASSLDSGNTIYF
j_call: TRBJ1-3
v_call: TRBV7-6
d_call: NA
clone_size: NA

cdr3_nt: TGTGCCTGGAGCCTCACAGGGGGATTTTCTGGAAACACCATATATTTT
cdr3_aa: CAWSLTGGFSGNTIYF
j_call: TRBJ1-3
v_call: TRBV30
d_call: TRBD1
clone_size: NA

cdr3_nt: TGCAGCGTTGAAACCTCGGCTAGTGATACGCAGTATTTT
cdr3_aa: CSVETSASDTQYF
j_call: TRBJ2-3
v_call: TRBV29-1
d_call: NA
clone_size: NA

cdr3_nt: TGTGCCAGCAGTGAAGGGAGGCAGCCCCAGCATTTT
cdr3_aa: CASSEGRQPQHF
j_call: TRBJ1-5
v_call: TRBV2
d_call: NA
clone_size: NA

cdr3_nt: TGTGCCACCAGCAGAGAGACAGCTACTTACGAGCAGTACTTC
cdr3_aa: CATSRETATYEQYF
j_call: TRBJ2-7
v_call: TRBV15
d_call: NA
clone_size: few

cdr3_nt: TGTGCCAGTAGTATGCGAGGAAACACCATATATTTT
cdr3_aa: CASSMRGNTIYF
j_call: TRBJ1-3
v_call: TRBV19
d_call: NA
clone_size: NA

cdr3_nt: TGCGCCAGCAGCGCCCGAACTTTAGACTCCCCGAGCTCTGGAAACACCATATATTTT
cdr3_aa: CASSARTLDSPSSGNTIYF
j_call: TRBJ1-3
v_call: TRBV5-1
d_call: NA
clone_size: NA

cdr3_nt: TGTGCCTGCCGGGACTGGTCCTCTGGGGCCAACGTCCTGACTTTC
cdr3_aa: CACRDWSSGANVLTF
j_call: TRBJ2-6
v_call: TRBV6-5
d_call: NA
clone_size: NA

cdr3_nt: TGTGCCAGTCTCCAAACAGGCTCTGGGGCCAACGTCCTGACTTTC
cdr3_aa: CASLQTGSGANVLTF
j_call: TRBJ2-6
v_call: TRBV19
d_call: NA
clone_size: NA

cdr3_nt: TGTGCCATCAGTGAGTCCCCCGGGACAGGAGTCGGCTACACCTTC
cdr3_aa: CAISESPGTGVGYTF
j_call: TRBJ1-2
v_call: TRBV10-3
d_call: TRBD1
clone_size: NA

cdr3_nt: TGTGCCAGCAGGGAGTCGCTAGCGCCCGGGGAGCTGTTTTTT
cdr3_aa: CASRESLAPGELFF
j_call: TRBJ2-2
v_call: TRBV2
d_call: NA
clone_size: NA

cdr3_nt: TGTGCCAGCACCGGGGGCAGGCATGAAAAACTGTTTTTT
cdr3_aa: CASTGGRHEKLFF
j_call: TRBJ1-4
v_call: TRBV6-1
d_call: NA
clone_size: NA

cdr3_nt: TGTGCCAGCAGGGGACAGGGGGAACCCGGGGAGCTGTTTTTT
cdr3_aa: CASRGQGEPGELFF
j_call: TRBJ2-2
v_call: TRBV6-6
d_call: TRBD1
clone_size: NA